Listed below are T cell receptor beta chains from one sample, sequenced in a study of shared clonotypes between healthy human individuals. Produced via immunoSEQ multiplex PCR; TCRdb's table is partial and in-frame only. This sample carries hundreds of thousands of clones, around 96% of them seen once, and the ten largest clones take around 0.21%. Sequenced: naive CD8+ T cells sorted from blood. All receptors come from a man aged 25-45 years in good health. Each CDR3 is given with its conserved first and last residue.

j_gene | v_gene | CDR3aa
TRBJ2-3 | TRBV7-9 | CASSPRTGMSTDTQYF
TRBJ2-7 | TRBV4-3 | CASSQKAGSSYEQYF
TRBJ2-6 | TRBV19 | CARPPLDSGANVLTF
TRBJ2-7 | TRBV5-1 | CASSLDGEQYF
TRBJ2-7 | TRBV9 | CASSVDGDPSYEQYF
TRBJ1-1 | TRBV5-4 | CASSGGQLNTEAFF
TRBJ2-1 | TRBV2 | CASSDGTSGYNEQFF
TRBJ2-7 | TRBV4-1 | CASSRAGISYEQYF
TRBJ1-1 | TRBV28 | CASSFTGLNTEAFF
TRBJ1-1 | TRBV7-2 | CASRPVLNTEAFF
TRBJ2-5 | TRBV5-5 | CASSLGEETQYF
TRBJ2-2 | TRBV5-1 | CASSLGQGNTGELFF
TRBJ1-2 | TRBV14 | CASSQDAGSALGYGYTF
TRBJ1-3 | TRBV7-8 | CASSLAPDSGNTIYF
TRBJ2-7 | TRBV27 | CASSHRRGGRYF
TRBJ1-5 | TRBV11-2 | CASSLQGFGNQPQHF
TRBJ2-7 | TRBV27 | CASSLVADSYEQYF
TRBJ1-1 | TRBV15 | CATSAGRREAFF
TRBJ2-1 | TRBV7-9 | CASSALPGEQFF